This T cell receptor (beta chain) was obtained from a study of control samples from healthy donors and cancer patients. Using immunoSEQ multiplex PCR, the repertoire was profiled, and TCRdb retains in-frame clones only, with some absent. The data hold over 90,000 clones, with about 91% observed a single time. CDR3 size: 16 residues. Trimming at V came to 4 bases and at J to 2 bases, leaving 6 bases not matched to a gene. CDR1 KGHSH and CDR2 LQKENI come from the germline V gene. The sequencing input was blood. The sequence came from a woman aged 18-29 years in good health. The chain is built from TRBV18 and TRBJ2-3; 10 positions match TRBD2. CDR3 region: CASSQQLAGITDTQYF. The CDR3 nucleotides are TGTGCCAGCTCACAACAACTAGCGGGGATCACAGATACGCAGTATTTT.